This T cell receptor (beta chain) stems from a study of TIL therapy for anti-PD-1-resistant metastatic lung cancer. Study details: Tumor harvest preceded PD-1/PD-L1 blockade, followed by nivolumab treatment. Median tumor PD-L1 proportion score was roughly 6%.

This CDR3 has 15 residues. Unmatched junction bases numbered 11, after V lost 5 bases and J lost 5 bases. In germline, CDR1 is MNHEY, CDR2 SMNVEV (reference sequence). The study's findings and limits: Patients were highly selected, enriched for treatment-naive, never-smoker and oncogene-addicted cases.

The libraries were made with immunoSEQ v3. Some clones are missing from TCRdb's copy, which holds only in-frame ones; the method was immunoSEQ multiplex PCR. The table has some 60,000 clones, around 69% seen once. The time point denotes: pre-treatment sample, taken before nivolumab and TIL therapy. As to this clone: The antigen remains undetermined.

The chain is built from TRBV27 and TRBJ1-1; 7 bases map to TRBD1. This material consisted of blood, taken at baseline. This receptor was taken from a person aged 30 to 80 with non-small cell lung cancer. This chain's CDR3 is CASSPRQGKRTEAFF. The CDR3 bases are TGTGCCAGCAGTCCGAGACAGGGAAAAAGGACTGAAGCTTTCTTT.